A single sample is the source of the 3 T cell receptor beta chains below, sequenced in a study of regulatory T cells in long-lasting Graves disease. Time point described: newly diagnosed GD, antithyroid drugs for less than 3 months. The TCR library was made from RNA extracted from PBMCs. With iRepertoire HTBI primers and Arm-PCR of CDR3 regions, TCR beta libraries were built. A single record per CDR3 protein comes from TCRdb applying MiXCR to the multiplex PCR reads. The repertoire holds 200,000 to 250,000 distinct CDR3 sequences, with around 20% as singletons. This specimen consisted of peripheral blood mononuclear cells (PBMCs), obtained at new diagnosis, from a patient treated with antithyroid drugs. The receptors derive from a female donor with Graves disease.

Notes on this clonotype: A much larger clonotype is one base distant, so this may be a read error. V usage is TRBV10-3 and J usage is TRBJ1-5; no reliable D call. Germline V lookup: CDR1 ENHRY, CDR2 SYGVKD. The CDR3 spans 14 residues. This CDR3 reads CASSLSGRSQPQHF. DNA of the CDR3: TGTGCCAGCAGTTTATCGGGCAGAAGTCAGCCCCAGCATTTT.

A remark on this clonotype: With only one base between it and a far larger clone, this is likely a read error. V usage is TRBV2 and J usage is TRBJ2-4; tentatively, D is TRBD1 or TRBD2 (5 bases each). This CDR3 has 13 amino acids. The germline CDR1 and CDR2 sequences are SNHLY and FYNNEI. CDR3 nucleotide sequence: TGTGCCAGCTCCACAGGAGGTGTTGGGACCCAGCACTTC. This encodes CASSTGGVGTQHF.

V and J are TRBV5-1 and TRBJ2-5; the D gene is possibly TRBD2 (5 bases). The V and J ends lost 0 bases and 7 bases respectively, with 10 bases between them. The germline CDR1 and CDR2 sequences are SGHRS and YFSETQ. This CDR3 has 13 amino acids. CDR3 sequence: CASSLGGPGTQYF. The CDR3 DNA sequence: TGCGCCAGCAGCTTGGGAGGGCCCGGGACCCAGTACTTC.